Listed here are 26 T cell receptor beta chains from one sample, sequenced in a study of blood T cell repertoires in COVID-19. TCRdb's table, derived via immunoSEQ multiplex PCR, lists solely in-frame clones and lacks some. Of 200,000 to 250,000 clones in the sample, about 84% were seen once. The source material was PBMCs or T cells enriched from blood (not recorded which). These receptors were taken from a man aged 30 to 39 with acute COVID-19.

The V call is TRBV28, the J call TRBJ2-5; D unresolved. Germline-derived CDR1 and CDR2 are MDHEN and SYDVKM. Trimming removed 3 bases from V and 1 base from J, with 12 bases in between. The CDR3 is 15 amino acids. The DNA of the CDR3 is TGTGCCAGCAGTTTCTTGGGTACAGCCCAAGAGACCCAGTACTTC. Translating gives CASSFLGTAQETQYF.

This chain links TRBV28 with TRBJ1-4; the D gene is possibly TRBD1 (5 bases). Per germline, CDR1 MDHEN and CDR2 SYDVKM. The CDR3 runs to 14 residues. The germline V and J ends were trimmed by 6 bases and 0 bases, with 8 bases remaining between them. CDR3 protein: CASRIGATNEKLFF. Written as DNA, the CDR3 is TGTGCCAGCAGAATAGGGGCAACTAATGAAAAACTGTTTTTT.

This clone was counted between two and nine times. The chain employs TRBV7-3 and TRBJ2-5; 7 bases are a match to TRBD1. The CDR3 spans 14 residues. CDR1 is SGHTA, CDR2 FQGTGA, per germline. The junction had 8 bases not matched to a gene; V was cut back by 5 bases and J by 5 bases. The CDR3 DNA is TGTGCCAGCAGCGCGACAGGGTCCCGCGAGACCCAGTACTTC. Translation gives CASSATGSRETQYF.

The chain couples TRBV2 to TRBJ1-2; 11 nucleotides agree with TRBD1. The CDR3 length is 12 residues. CDR1 and CDR2 (germline): SNHLY, FYNNEI. V lost 6 bases to trimming and J lost 7 bases; unmatched junction nucleotides: 1. The CDR3 reads CASRGQGVGYTF. The CDR3, as DNA: TGTGCCAGCAGGGGACAGGGGGTTGGCTACACCTTC. The full variable domain, rest sourced from reference TRBV2 and TRBJ1-2, is EPEVTQTPSHQVTQMGQEVILRCVPISNHLYFYWYRQILGQKVEFLVSFYNNEISEKSEIFDDQFSVERPDGSNFTLKIRSTKLEDSAMYFCASRGQGVGYTFGSGTRLTVV.

This clone came up once. V is TRBV19 and J is TRBJ2-5, with D unclear. CDR1 is LNHDA and CDR2 is SQIVND in the germline V gene (reference sequence). V was pared by 4 bases and J by 7 bases, with 7 bases between. The CDR3 is 11 residues long. CDR3 protein: CASSNLVTQYF. CDR3 bases: TGTGCCAGTAGTAACTTGGTGACCCAGTACTTC.

The V gene is TRBV30, the J gene TRBJ1-4; D ambiguous. Trimming took 0 bases from V and 8 from J, leaving 7 bases between them. The CDR3 totals 12 residues. Germline V lookup: CDR1 GTSNPN, CDR2 SVGIG (reference sequence). The CDR3, as DNA: TGTGCCTGGAGTGTGGCTTTCGAAAAACTGTTTTTT. It yields the protein CAWSVAFEKLFF.

The table lists this clone with a few counts. This sequence joins TRBV11-2 and TRBJ1-2; D is unclear. CDR1 and CDR2 from the germline V gene are SGHAT and FQNNGV. Deletions cut 0 bases from V and 4 bases from J, with 3 bases between. The CDR3 length is 12 residues. This CDR3 is CASSLDSYGYTF. CDR3 sequence (DNA): TGTGCCAGCAGCTTAGACAGCTATGGCTACACCTTC. Full variable domain (remainder filled in from reference TRBV11-2 and TRBJ1-2): EAGVAQSPRYKIIEKRQSVAFWCNPISGHATLYWYQQILGQGPKLLIQFQNNGVVDDSQLPKDRFSAERLKGVDSTLKIQPAKLEDSAVYLCASSLDSYGYTFGSGTRLTVV.

The rearrangement uses TRBV2 and TRBJ2-7; the D gene is possibly TRBD2 (5 bases). Germline V CDR1 and CDR2: SNHLY, FYNNEI. This CDR3 contains 13 residues. V lost 10 bases, J lost 0 bases, and 13 bases lay in between. The CDR3 loop reads CATRRVTSYEQYF. CDR3 in DNA: TGTGCCACCAGGCGGGTAACCTCCTACGAGCAGTACTTC. Looking up the rest from reference TRBV2 and TRBJ2-7 gives the full variable domain: EPEVTQTPSHQVTQMGQEVILRCVPISNHLYFYWYRQILGQKVEFLVSFYNNEISEKSEIFDDQFSVERPDGSNFTLKIRSTKLEDSAMYFCATRRVTSYEQYFGPGTRLTVT.

J is TRBJ1-1 and V is TRBV7-9; D unclear. Trimming left V 6 bases short and J 1 base short, with 12 bases between. The CDR3 is 14 residues long. Germline V gene sequence: CDR1 SEHNR, CDR2 FQNEAQ (reference sequence). The CDR3 spells CASSLGGSNTEAFF. In nucleotides, the CDR3 is TGTGCCAGCAGTCTAGGCGGTTCGAACACTGAAGCTTTCTTT.

Written as DNA, the CDR3 is TGTGCCAGCAGCGTACAAATTTCCGGGACAGGGCACAATGAGCAGTTCTTC. Its translation is CASSVQISGTGHNEQFF. The chain employs TRBV9 and TRBJ2-1, with TRBD1 identical over 9 bases. CDR1 and CDR2 (germline): SGDLS, YYNGEE. The CDR3 spans 17 residues. The V gene end was trimmed by 1 base and the J gene end by 5 bases; junction bases not matched to a gene: 10.

The rearrangement links TRBV5-1 to TRBJ1-2; D is ambiguous. The germline CDR1 and CDR2 sequences are SGHRS and YFSETQ. The CDR3 sequence is 13 residues long. V was cut by 5 bases and J by 4 bases, with 12 bases left in between. This CDR3 reads CASRGGQVYGYTF. Here the CDR3 DNA reads TGCGCCAGCAGAGGAGGGCAGGTCTATGGCTACACCTTC.

A remark on this clone: A read error is possible here, since a much larger clone lies one base away. The chain couples TRBV5-1 to TRBJ1-4; 7 bases align to TRBD1. The CDR3 has 15 residues. Germline values: CDR1 SGHRS, CDR2 YFSETQ. V shed 4 bases and J 0 bases; nucleotides not matched to a gene: 3. The CDR3 region is CASSRGTATNEKLFF. The CDR3 DNA sequence: TGCGCCAGCAGCCGGGGGACAGCAACTAATGAAAAACTGTTTTTT.

V and J are TRBV14 and TRBJ2-2; no clear D. In germline, CDR1 is SGHDN, CDR2 FVKESK. With 3 bases removed from V and 3 bases from J, the gap between germline ends came to 8 bases. The CDR3 is made up of 14 amino acids. The CDR3 loop is CASSHDIYTGELFF. The CDR3 region has the DNA TGTGCCAGCAGCCACGACATTTACACCGGGGAGCTGTTTTTT.

V gene TRBV7-9 combines with J gene TRBJ2-3; D unclear. The CDR3 spans 15 residues. Trimming left V 1 base short and J 1 base short, with 9 bases between. The germline gives CDR1 SEHNR, CDR2 FQNEAQ (reference sequence). The CDR3 DNA reads as TGTGCCAGCAGCTTAGGCGGCGGTCGCACAGATACGCAGTATTTT. It encodes CASSLGGGRTDTQYF.

J is TRBJ2-1 and V is TRBV7-9; possible D gene TRBD2, 7 bases. The V end was cut by 6 bases, the J end by 6 bases, with 12 bases between. This CDR3 contains 13 residues. Germline CDR1 reads SEHNR; CDR2 reads FQNEAQ (reference sequence). CDR3 DNA: TGTGCCAGCAGACAGGGACTATCCAATGAGCAGTTCTTC. Protein: CASRQGLSNEQFF. The entire variable domain, with the rest obtained from reference TRBV7-9 and TRBJ2-1, is as follows: DTGVSQNPRHKITKRGQNVTFRCDPISEHNRLYWYRQTLGQGPEFLTYFQNEAQLEKSRLLSDRFSAERPKGSFSTLEIQRTEQGDSAMYLCASRQGLSNEQFFGPGTRLTVL.

The chain joins TRBV6-1 to TRBJ2-7; a possible D gene is TRBD1 (6 bases). V was trimmed by 3 bases and J by 5 bases, leaving 14 bases between them. In germline, CDR1 is MNHNS, CDR2 SASEGT. CDR3 length: 14 amino acids. DNA for the CDR3: TGTGCCAGCAGTGAGACAGGCCTCTTGAACGAGCAGTACTTC. Protein sequence: CASSETGLLNEQYF.

This chain joins TRBV7-9 and TRBJ2-3; 7 bases map to TRBD2. The length of the CDR3 is 15 residues. Germline V gives CDR1 SEHNR, CDR2 FQNEAQ (reference sequence). The V and J ends lost 4 bases and 1 base, in that order; junction bases with no gene match: 5. CDR3 sequence: CASSWEGLGTDTQYF. In DNA, the CDR3 is TGTGCCAGCAGCTGGGAGGGTCTGGGCACAGATACGCAGTATTTT.

The rearrangement links TRBV30 to TRBJ1-4; 7 bases are a match to TRBD1. The CDR3 is made up of 16 amino acids. Per the germline V gene, CDR1 is GTSNPN and CDR2 is SVGIG (reference sequence). The junction had 10 bases not matched to a gene; V was cut back by 2 bases and J by 4 bases. Here the CDR3 reads CAWSPSTGAINEKLFF. CDR3 in DNA: TGTGCCTGGAGTCCCTCCACAGGGGCGATTAATGAAAAACTGTTTTTT.

A single count supports this clone. The J gene is TRBJ1-5, the V gene TRBV9; D is undetermined. V lost 3 bases to trimming and J lost 2 bases, with 9 bases between them. This CDR3 region has 14 residues. Germline values: CDR1 SGDLS, CDR2 YYNGEE. This chain's CDR3 is CASSAEVGNQPQHF. Here the CDR3 DNA reads TGTGCCAGCAGCGCGGAGGTTGGCAATCAGCCCCAGCATTTT.

The rearrangement joins TRBV7-6 to TRBJ2-7, with a tentative D call TRBD1 (7 bases). V was clipped by 5 bases and J by 3 bases, with 17 bases between them. Germline V gives CDR1 SGHVS, CDR2 FNYEAQ. The CDR3 has 15 amino acids. DNA for the CDR3: TGTGCCAGCAGCCGGGCGCAGGGGGGAAGCTACGAGCAGTACTTC. Residues: CASSRAQGGSYEQYF.

The V gene is TRBV15, the J gene TRBJ1-2; D call uncertain. This CDR3 is built from 12 residues. V was clipped by 0 bases and J by 8 bases, with 7 bases between them. The germline V gene has CDR1 LNHNV and CDR2 YYDKDF (reference sequence). The CDR3 loop is CATSRDRGGYTF. DNA of the CDR3: TGTGCCACCAGCAGAGATCGGGGAGGCTACACCTTC.

This clone has only one observation. The chain uses TRBV7-3 and TRBJ2-1, with no clear D. The CDR3 covers 13 residues. The germline V and J ends were trimmed by 5 bases and 8 bases, with 13 bases remaining between them. Germline CDR1 is SGHTA and CDR2 is FQGTGA. The CDR3 DNA reads TGTGCCAGCAGCCCCAACTCGGTCGATGAGCAGTTCTTC. It encodes CASSPNSVDEQFF.

This clone was counted only a few times. The chain employs TRBV7-9 and TRBJ2-7; D may be TRBD1 (6 bases). Germline-derived CDR1 and CDR2 are SEHNR and FQNEAQ (reference sequence). V dropped 5 bases and J dropped 3 bases, with 17 bases sitting between them. CDR3 length: 15 residues. This CDR3 is CASSPGQYSGYEQYF. The CDR3 DNA sequence: TGTGCCAGCAGCCCCGGACAGTATTCGGGCTACGAGCAGTACTTC.

The V and J genes are TRBV7-2 and TRBJ1-2; D unresolved. CDR3 length equals 15 residues. The germline CDR1 and CDR2 sequences are SGHTA and FQGNSA. V was clipped by 5 bases and J by 4 bases, with 17 bases between them. CDR3 region: CASSPTMGGLYGYTF. In nucleotides, the CDR3 is TGTGCCAGCAGCCCAACGATGGGCGGACTCTATGGCTACACCTTC.

This chain connects TRBV27 to TRBJ1-5; possibly TRBD1 for D (6 bases). Germline CDR1 is MNHEY and CDR2 is SMNVEV (reference sequence). The CDR3 has 16 residues. The V gene lost 6 bases and the J gene lost 3 bases, with 18 bases spanning the gap. The CDR3 DNA is TGTGCCAGCAGCCGTACATCCACAGGGTACAATCAGCCCCAGCATTTT. This gives the protein CASSRTSTGYNQPQHF.

This clone was detected a few times. The chain combines TRBV6-6 with TRBJ1-1; D gene ambiguous. V lost 6 bases, J lost 4 bases, and 18 bases lay in between. Per the germline V gene, CDR1 is MNHNY and CDR2 is SVGAGI (reference sequence). This CDR3 spans 15 amino acids. The CDR3 DNA reads TGTGCCAGCAGCCCCACTAGGTCCTTAACCACTGAAGCTTTCTTT. It translates to CASSPTRSLTTEAFF.